The 18 T cell receptor beta chains below come from one sample, sequenced in a study of T cells in Graves' hyperthyroidism and ophthalmopathy. Researchers took RNA transcripts and amplified the TCR beta CDR3 regions from them. The HTBI primer set drove a first-round RT-PCR of the TCR CDR3. TCRdb re-derived calls from the multiplex PCR reads in MiXCR, one entry per CDR3 protein. The sample shows around 350,000 distinct CDR3 sequences, approximately 15% of them seen only once. Sequencing used blood. The receptors shown here come from a woman in her 30s with Graves' ophthalmopathy.

This clonotype has only a few counts. The rearrangement uses TRBV29-1 and TRBJ2-7; 7 nucleotides line up with TRBD2. Trimming at V came to 7 bases and at J to 7 bases, leaving 13 bases not matched to a gene. This CDR3 region has 13 residues. Germline CDR1 reads SQVTM; CDR2 reads ANQGSEA. As DNA, the CDR3 is TGCAGCGCCTCGACGGGGGGTGTAGGGGAGCAGTACTTC. As protein: CSASTGGVGEQYF.

This clonotype was seen at least ten times. Here the CDR3 reads CASSEGGSQETQYF. CDR3 DNA: TGTGCCAGCAGTGAGGGGGGGAGCCAAGAGACCCAGTACTTC. The chain employs TRBV6-4 and TRBJ2-5, with 7 bases aligning to TRBD2. After removal of 3 bases from V and 1 base from J, the junction contained 2 bases not matched to a gene. The CDR3 has 14 amino acids. Germline values: CDR1 MRHNA, CDR2 SNTAGT.

The chain combines TRBV20-1 with TRBJ2-2, with 11 bases that match TRBD2. The germline V gene encodes CDR1 DFQATT and CDR2 SNEGSKA (reference sequence). With V trimmed by 3 bases and J by 5 bases, 8 bases remained unmatched. The length of the CDR3 is 16 residues. The CDR3 loop reads CSARKLAGASTGELFF. Written as DNA, the CDR3 is TGCAGTGCTAGGAAACTAGCGGGGGCCTCTACCGGGGAGCTGTTTTTT.

This clonotype was observed many times. The chain combines TRBV2 with TRBJ2-7; D uncertain. The CDR3 has 14 residues. The V end was cut by 7 bases, the J end by 6 bases, with 19 bases between. CDR1 and CDR2 from the germline V gene are SNHLY and FYNNEI. The CDR3, as DNA: TGTGCCAGCAAGGGAAGGTACTCACCCGGCGAGCAGTACTTC. Translating gives CASKGRYSPGEQYF.

This chain uses TRBV5-1 with TRBJ2-2, with 7 nucleotides matching TRBD1. This CDR3 is built from 16 residues. Unmatched junction bases numbered 13, after V lost 4 bases and J lost 7 bases. CDR1 is SGHRS and CDR2 is YFSETQ in the germline V gene. DNA for the CDR3: TGCGCCAGCAGCCCCCGACAGGGTCAAGGCGGCGGGGAGCTGTTTTTT. Its protein product is CASSPRQGQGGGELFF. The full variable domain, its missing parts supplied by reference TRBV5-1 and TRBJ2-2, is KAGVTQTPRYLIKTRGQQVTLSCSPISGHRSVSWYQQTPGQGLQFLFEYFSETQRNKGNFPGRFSGRQFSNSRSEMNVSTLELGDSALYLCASSPRQGQGGGELFFGEGSRLTVL.

This clonotype was detected many times. The gene calls are TRBV7-8 and TRBJ1-5; D is undetermined. The CDR3 consists of 14 residues. The germline gives CDR1 SGHVS, CDR2 FQNEAQ. Trimming shortened V by 0 bases and J by 6 bases, and 9 bases separated the two germline ends. The CDR3 region has the DNA TGTGCCAGCAGCTTAGCCCTAGGGCCTCAGCCCCAGCATTTT. Translating it yields CASSLALGPQPQHF.

This clonotype was recorded at least ten times. The chain combines TRBV7-8 with TRBJ1-1; D ambiguous. The CDR3 runs 14 residues. Germline V gene lookup returns CDR1 SGHVS and CDR2 FQNEAQ. Trimming took off 2 bases at V and 0 bases at J, with 7 bases between the two ends. In DNA form, the CDR3 reads TGTGCCAGCAGCTTATTTGGGATGAACACTGAAGCTTTCTTT. Amino acid sequence: CASSLFGMNTEAFF.

This clonotype was detected many times. The chain couples TRBV5-1 to TRBJ2-2; possibly TRBD1 for D (6 bases). In germline, CDR1 is SGHRS, CDR2 YFSETQ. This CDR3 is built from 18 residues. Deletions cut 4 bases from V and 4 bases from J, with 23 bases between. The CDR3 reads CASSQAPTGLKTTGELFF. The CDR3 bases are TGCGCCAGCAGCCAGGCCCCGACAGGCCTTAAGACCACCGGGGAGCTGTTTTTT.

Ten or more counts support this clonotype. This sequence joins TRBV2 and TRBJ1-2; TRBD1 is a possible D gene (5 bases). Germline lookup yields CDR1 SNHLY and CDR2 FYNNEI. Deletions cut 4 bases from V and 2 bases from J, with 11 bases between. The CDR3 extends over 14 amino acids. CDR3 in amino acids: CASSGWDLNYGYTF. CDR3 nucleotide sequence: TGTGCCAGCAGTGGATGGGACTTAAACTATGGCTACACCTTC. The full variable domain, with the rest looked up from reference TRBV2 and TRBJ1-2, is EPEVTQTPSHQVTQMGQEVILRCVPISNHLYFYWYRQILGQKVEFLVSFYNNEISEKSEIFDDQFSVERPDGSNFTLKIRSTKLEDSAMYFCASSGWDLNYGYTFGSGTRLTVV.

The chain recombines TRBV10-2 with TRBJ1-5, with TRBD1 matching over 11 bases. This CDR3 region has 15 residues. CDR1 and CDR2 (germline): WSHSY, SAAADI. V gave up 4 bases and J gave up 3 bases; unmatched junction bases: 2. The CDR3 loop reads CASSGGQGDNQPQHF. The CDR3 DNA is TGCGCCAGCAGTGGGGGACAGGGGGACAATCAGCCCCAGCATTTT.

This clonotype was detected many times. V usage is TRBV20-1 and J usage is TRBJ2-1; 15 positions agree with TRBD2. Trimming took 2 bases from V and 6 from J; bases not matched to a gene: 17. The CDR3 extends over 20 amino acids. In germline, CDR1 is DFQATT, CDR2 SNEGSKA (reference sequence). This CDR3 is CSARIFGLAGGIEIGNEQFF. The CDR3 DNA follows: TGCAGTGCTAGAATATTCGGACTAGCGGGGGGGATTGAGATTGGCAATGAGCAGTTCTTC.

This clonotype was counted between two and nine times. The chain is built from TRBV29-1 and TRBJ2-5; D possibly corresponds to TRBD2 (7 bases). Germline assignment: CDR1 SQVTM and CDR2 ANQGSEA. V was pared by 7 bases and J by 12 bases, with 30 bases between. The CDR3 spans 15 residues. CDR3 residues: CSARGGAGRSGEEYF. CDR3 sequence (DNA): TGCAGCGCCAGAGGGGGAGCGGGGCGATCTGGGGAAGAGTACTTC.

The gene calls are TRBV14 and TRBJ1-3; tentatively, D is TRBD1 (6 bases). Germline CDR1 SGHDN, CDR2 FVKESK. The CDR3 has 13 residues. Between the trimmed V and J ends, which lost 6 bases and 2 bases, there was a span of 8 bases. This CDR3 is CASRGAPGNTIYF. CDR3 sequence (DNA): TGTGCCAGCAGGGGGGCACCTGGAAACACCATATATTTT. Variable domain in full (rest from reference TRBV14 and TRBJ1-3): EAGVTQFPSHSVIEKGQTVTLRCDPISGHDNLYWYRRVMGKEIKFLLHFVKESKQDESGMPNNRFLAERTGGTYSTLKVQPAELEDSGVYFCASRGAPGNTIYFGEGSWLTVV.

The sample holds many counts of this clonotype. The chain joins TRBV12-3 or TRBV12-4 to TRBJ2-3; D uncertain. Trimming removed 7 bases from V and 3 bases from J, with 11 bases in between. This CDR3 is 13 amino acids long. CDR3 amino acids: CASTRSTTDTQYF. The CDR3 nucleotides read TGTGCCAGCACGAGGAGTACTACAGATACGCAGTATTTT.

This clonotype was counted many times. The chain joins TRBV11-2 to TRBJ2-5; D gene uncertain. V was trimmed by 0 bases and J by 7 bases, leaving 15 bases between them. Germline CDR1 reads SGHAT; CDR2 reads FQNNGV. The CDR3 extends over 15 amino acids. CDR3 region: CASSLDVGGEVTQYF. The CDR3 nucleotides read TGTGCCAGCAGCTTAGATGTGGGTGGCGAGGTGACCCAGTACTTC.

This chain connects TRBV24-1 to TRBJ2-6; perhaps D is TRBD1 or TRBD2 (5 bases each). Germline assignment: CDR1 KGHDR and CDR2 SFDVKD. The CDR3 is made up of 17 amino acids. V lost 12 bases, J lost 0 bases, and 20 bases lay in between. The chain's CDR3 is CAVARSRDASGANVLTF. CDR3 in DNA: TGTGCCGTAGCGCGGTCCAGGGATGCCTCTGGGGCCAACGTCCTGACTTTC.

There are many counts of this clonotype. The chain joins TRBV13 to TRBJ1-1, with 7 bases fitting TRBD1. Losses at the gene ends were 0 bases for V and 1 base for J; bases not matched to a gene: 8. Germline V gives CDR1 PRHDT, CDR2 FYEKMQ (reference sequence). This CDR3 spans 17 amino acids. CDR3 residues: CASSLGGWDSTNTEAFF. In DNA, the CDR3 is TGTGCCAGCAGCTTAGGAGGATGGGACAGTACGAACACTGAAGCTTTCTTT.

This clonotype was observed a handful of times. CDR3 coding DNA: TGTGCCAGCAGTAACACCGGGAGCGGAGGCTACACCTTC. Protein product: CASSNTGSGGYTF. V usage is TRBV6-4 and J usage is TRBJ1-2; D gene unclear. This CDR3 has 13 amino acids. Germline V CDR1 and CDR2: MRHNA, SNTAGT. The V end lost 5 bases, the J end lost 8 bases, and 15 bases lay between the germline ends.